These 20 T cell receptor beta chains were sequenced from one sample in a study of blood T cells in healthy people across ages. A sample-barcoded 5' primer and a J-beta primer mix were used in a second PCR of about 7 to 12 cycles. TCRdb re-derived calls from the 5' RACE reads in MiXCR, one entry per CDR3 protein. The sample includes about 1.6 million distinct CDR3 sequences, roughly a third of them seen just once. The sequenced material came from blood. Receptors were obtained from a woman aged 30 to 39 in good health.

This clonotype was counted a few times. J is TRBJ2-5 and V is TRBV10-3, with 10 nucleotides matching TRBD2. CDR1 is ENHRY, CDR2 SYGVKD, per germline. Trimming cost V 6 bases and J 5 bases; bases outside gene matches: 6. The length of the CDR3 is 14 residues. CDR3 sequence (DNA): TGTGCCATCAGACAAGCGGGGGGGCTTGAGACCCAGTACTTC. It yields the protein CAIRQAGGLETQYF.

As to this clonotype: A read error is possible here, since a much larger clone lies one base away. This chain uses TRBV29-1 with TRBJ2-5; D possibly matches TRBD1 or TRBD2 (5 bases each). The CDR3 is 12 residues long. Germline values: CDR1 SQVTM, CDR2 ANQGSEA. CDR3 coding DNA: TGCGGCGCCCCCCTGGGGGACGAGACCCAGTACTTC. Amino acids: CGAPLGDETQYF.

The chain employs TRBV5-4 and TRBJ1-2; TRBD1 agrees at 8 bases. V dropped 4 bases and J dropped 3; count of bases not matched to a gene: 8. The CDR3 loop spans 15 amino acids. The V gene's germline CDR1 is SGHNT and CDR2 YYREEE (reference sequence). The CDR3 DNA reads TGTGCCAGCAGCCCGGGGGGACAGGACTACTATGGCTACACCTTC. As protein: CASSPGGQDYYGYTF.

V gene TRBV15 combines with J gene TRBJ1-2; possible D gene TRBD1, 6 bases. The ends were cut back, 0 bases at V and 1 base at J, with 12 bases in the middle. The CDR3 contains 16 residues. The germline V gene encodes CDR1 LNHNV and CDR2 YYDKDF (reference sequence). The CDR3 region is CATSRDGDKFNYGYTF. The CDR3 DNA is TGTGCCACCAGCAGAGATGGGGACAAATTTAACTATGGCTACACCTTC.

V is TRBV2 and J is TRBJ1-6; D might be TRBD1 (6 bases). This CDR3 is built from 16 residues. The V end lost 5 bases, the J end lost 0 bases, and 11 bases lay between the germline ends. Germline V gene data show CDR1 as SNHLY and CDR2 as FYNNEI. CDR3 loop: CASSNQGSSYNSPLHF. DNA for the CDR3: TGTGCCAGCAGTAACCAGGGGAGCTCCTATAATTCACCCCTCCACTTT.

The chain combines TRBV6-4 with TRBJ2-1; TRBD2 aligns across 10 bases. CDR3 length: 17 amino acids. V gave up 7 bases and J gave up 5 bases; unmatched junction bases: 14. Germline loops: CDR1 MRHNA, CDR2 SNTAGT. The CDR3 DNA reads as TGTGCCAGCACTTCGCGGCTAGCGGGAGATGAGAACAATGAGCAGTTCTTC. Its protein product is CASTSRLAGDENNEQFF.

This clonotype has a count of ten or more. The chain combines TRBV20-1 with TRBJ2-1; TRBD2 matches at 11 bases. The V and J ends lost 6 bases and 0 bases, in that order; junction bases with no gene match: 4. The V gene's germline CDR1 is DFQATT and CDR2 SNEGSKA (reference sequence). The CDR3 covers 15 residues. CDR3 DNA sequence: TGCAGTGCAGATAGCGGGAGGGGCTCCTACAATGAGCAGTTCTTC. It yields the protein CSADSGRGSYNEQFF.

The chain carries TRBV20-1 and TRBJ1-2, with 7 bases fitting TRBD1. CDR1 and CDR2 (germline): DFQATT, SNEGSKA (reference sequence). V gave up 1 base and J gave up 3 bases; unmatched junction bases: 8. CDR3 length: 15 residues. DNA for the CDR3: TGCAGTGCTAGAGCCGGGACAGCTGTCGACTATGGCTACACCTTC. The encoded protein is CSARAGTAVDYGYTF.

V is TRBV12-3 or TRBV12-4 and J is TRBJ2-5; D call uncertain. The end of the DNA is better explained by TRBJ2-7, so the J call may be wrong. The CDR3 has 12 amino acids. The DNA for the CDR3 is TGTGCCAGCAGCGTGCCGTCCAACGAGCAGTACTTC. It specifies CASSVPSNEQYF.

This clonotype occurred a few times. This chain uses TRBV18 with TRBJ2-3; 8 bases agree with TRBD2. CDR3 length: 17 residues. After removal of 0 bases from V and 2 bases from J, the junction contained 7 bases not matched to a gene. The V gene's germline CDR1 is KGHSH and CDR2 LQKENI. In DNA, the CDR3 is TGTGCCAGCTCACCACCCATGGCGGGGGGCTCCACAGATACGCAGTATTTT. Protein product: CASSPPMAGGSTDTQYF.

This sequence joins TRBV3-1 and TRBJ2-5, with 7 positions matching TRBD2. Per the germline V gene, CDR1 is LGHDT and CDR2 is YNNKEL (reference sequence). The CDR3 extends over 15 amino acids. The J segment lost 9 bases and the V segment lost 1 base, leaving 11 bases of the junction unmatched. The CDR3 DNA reads as TGTGCCAGCAGCCAAGGAAGGGGACTATCAAGTTCCCAGTACTTC. It codes for CASSQGRGLSSSQYF.

The chain joins TRBV7-2 to TRBJ2-3; tentatively, D is TRBD1 or TRBD2 (5 bases each). There are 15 residues in the CDR3. Per the germline V gene, CDR1 is SGHTA and CDR2 is FQGNSA. The V gene lost 5 bases and the J gene lost 3 bases, with 15 bases spanning the gap. In nucleotides, the CDR3 is TGTGCCAGCAGCCCAATGGGGGTTCTGACAGATACGCAGTATTTT. It codes for CASSPMGVLTDTQYF.

With regard to this clonotype: The CDR3 carries no conserved terminal phenylalanine or tryptophan, so it likely arises from a read error. The chain combines TRBV10-3 with TRBJ2-7, with 9 bases fitting TRBD2. The CDR3 covers 15 residues. V lost 3 bases and J lost 7; bases outside the gene matches: 10. Germline-derived CDR1 and CDR2 are ENHRY and SYGVKD. The chain's CDR3 is CAISDWASGEEEQYL. CDR3 coding DNA: TGTGCCATCAGTGACTGGGCTAGCGGGGAGGAAGAGCAGTACTTA.

In its sample, this clonotype was seen a few times. The rearrangement joins TRBV7-6 to TRBJ2-7; D remains ambiguous. V gave up 1 base and J gave up 6 bases, with 10 bases separating them. There are 13 residues in the CDR3. CDR1 is SGHVS, CDR2 FNYEAQ, per germline. The CDR3: CASSLGSPLEQYF. The CDR3 bases are TGTGCCAGCAGCTTAGGGTCCCCCCTCGAGCAGTACTTC.

V is TRBV5-1 and J is TRBJ2-1; 12 bases map to TRBD2. From germline, CDR1 is SGHRS and CDR2 YFSETQ. J was trimmed by 5 bases and V by 5 bases; bases with no gene match: 5. This CDR3 is built from 15 residues. The CDR3 is CASRSLAGGDNEQFF. The CDR3 DNA sequence: TGCGCCAGCAGGTCACTAGCGGGGGGAGACAATGAGCAGTTCTTC. The full variable domain, rest sourced from reference TRBV5-1 and TRBJ2-1, is KAGVTQTPRYLIKTRGQQVTLSCSPISGHRSVSWYQQTPGQGLQFLFEYFSETQRNKGNFPGRFSGRQFSNSRSEMNVSTLELGDSALYLCASRSLAGGDNEQFFGPGTRLTVL.

This CDR3 reads CAWSGSQAYEQYF. The CDR3 coding sequence is TGTGCCTGGAGCGGGAGCCAGGCCTACGAGCAGTACTTC. The chain joins TRBV30 to TRBJ2-7; TRBD2 might be the D (6 bases). V shed 3 bases and J shed 2 bases, with 11 bases lying between them. This CDR3 has 13 residues. Germline V CDR1 and CDR2: GTSNPN, SVGIG (reference sequence).

This chain joins TRBV6-6 and TRBJ2-1; D not resolved. There are 12 residues in the CDR3. Germline V gene sequence: CDR1 MNHNY, CDR2 SVGAGI (reference sequence). The V gene lost 8 bases and the J gene lost 5 bases, with 10 bases spanning the gap. Here the CDR3 reads CASLNSNNEQFF. CDR3 in DNA: TGTGCCAGCCTTAACAGCAACAATGAGCAGTTCTTC.

The table lists this clonotype with a few counts. This chain joins TRBV7-8 and TRBJ1-1; the D is unclear. The CDR3 is 12 amino acids. Germline-derived CDR1 and CDR2 are SGHVS and FQNEAQ. V lost 4 bases to trimming and J lost 11 bases, with 14 bases between them. Written as DNA, the CDR3 is TGTGCCAGCAGCTCAATGGAGGCGGCCGCTTTCTTT. It translates to CASSSMEAAAFF.

In this sample, this clonotype turned up a few times. The rearrangement joins TRBV5-5 to TRBJ1-1; D ambiguous. Germline-derived CDR1 and CDR2 are SGHKS and YYEKEE (reference sequence). The CDR3 runs to 15 residues. V was clipped by 3 bases and J by 4 bases, with 16 bases between them. The DNA for the CDR3 is TGTGCCAGCAGCTCCCCCTTCTCGGGTAGCACTGAAGCTTTCTTT. Its translation: CASSSPFSGSTEAFF. Filled out from reference TRBV5-5 and TRBJ1-1, the complete variable domain reads DAGVTQSPTHLIKTRGQQVTLRCSPISGHKSVSWYQQVLGQGPQFIFQYYEKEERGRGNFPDRFSARQFPNYSSELNVNALLLGDSALYLCASSSPFSGSTEAFFGQGTRLTVV.

This chain's CDR3 is CASSQGLEATYNEQFF. The CDR3 bases are TGTGCCAGCAGCCAAGGGCTGGAAGCCACCTACAATGAGCAGTTCTTC. The chain combines TRBV9 with TRBJ2-1; unclear D gene. The CDR3 is 16 residues long. The germline gives CDR1 SGDLS, CDR2 YYNGEE. The V gene lost 4 bases and the J gene lost 2 bases, with 16 bases spanning the gap.